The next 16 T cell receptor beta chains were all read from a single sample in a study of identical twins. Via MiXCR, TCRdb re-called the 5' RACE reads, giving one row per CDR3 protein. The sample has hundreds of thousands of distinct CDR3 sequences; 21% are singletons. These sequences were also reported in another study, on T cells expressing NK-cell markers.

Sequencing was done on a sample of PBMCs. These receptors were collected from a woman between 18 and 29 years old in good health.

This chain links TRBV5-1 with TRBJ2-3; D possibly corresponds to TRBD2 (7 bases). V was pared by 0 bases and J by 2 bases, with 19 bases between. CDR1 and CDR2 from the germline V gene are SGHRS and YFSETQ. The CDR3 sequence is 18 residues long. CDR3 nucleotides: TGCGCCAGCAGCTTGGGCCCCCAGGGGAGGGGAACCACAGATACGCAGTATTTT. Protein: CASSLGPQGRGTTDTQYF.

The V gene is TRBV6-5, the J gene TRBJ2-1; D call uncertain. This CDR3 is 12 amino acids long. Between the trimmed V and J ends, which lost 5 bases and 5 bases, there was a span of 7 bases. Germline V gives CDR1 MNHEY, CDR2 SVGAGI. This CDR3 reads CASSRKNNEQFF. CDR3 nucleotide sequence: TGTGCCAGCAGTAGGAAGAACAATGAGCAGTTCTTC.

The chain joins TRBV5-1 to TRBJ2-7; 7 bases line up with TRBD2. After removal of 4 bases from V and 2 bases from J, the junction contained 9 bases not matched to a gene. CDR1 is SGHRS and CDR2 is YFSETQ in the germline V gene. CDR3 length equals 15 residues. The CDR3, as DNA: TGCGCCAGCAGCCGTGGGGAGGGCAGCCCCTACGAGCAGTACTTC. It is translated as CASSRGEGSPYEQYF.

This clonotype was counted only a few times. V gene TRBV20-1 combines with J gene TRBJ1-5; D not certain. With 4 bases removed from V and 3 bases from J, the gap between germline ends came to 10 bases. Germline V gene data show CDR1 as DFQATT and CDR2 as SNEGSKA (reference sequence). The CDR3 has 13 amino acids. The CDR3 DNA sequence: TGCAGTGCTAAAGAGACATACAATCAGCCCCAGCATTTT. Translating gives CSAKETYNQPQHF.

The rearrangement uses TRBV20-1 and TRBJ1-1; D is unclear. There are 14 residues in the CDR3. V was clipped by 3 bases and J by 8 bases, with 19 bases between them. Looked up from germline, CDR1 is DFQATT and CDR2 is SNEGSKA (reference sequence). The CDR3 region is CSASRQVDLSEAFF. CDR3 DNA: TGCAGTGCTAGCCGCCAGGTAGACCTGTCCGAAGCTTTCTTT.

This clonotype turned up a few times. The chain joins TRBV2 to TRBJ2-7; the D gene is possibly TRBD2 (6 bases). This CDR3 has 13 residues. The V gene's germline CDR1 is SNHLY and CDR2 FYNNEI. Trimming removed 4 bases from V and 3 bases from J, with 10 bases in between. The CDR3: CASSVTSRYEQYF. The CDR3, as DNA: TGTGCCAGCAGTGTAACTAGCCGCTACGAGCAGTACTTC.

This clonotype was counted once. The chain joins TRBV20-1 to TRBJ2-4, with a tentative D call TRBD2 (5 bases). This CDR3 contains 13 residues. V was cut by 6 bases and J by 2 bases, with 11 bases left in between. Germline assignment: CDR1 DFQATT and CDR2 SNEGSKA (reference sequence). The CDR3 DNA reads TGCAGTGCCCTGCCGGGATCCAAAAACATTCAGTACTTC. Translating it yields CSALPGSKNIQYF.

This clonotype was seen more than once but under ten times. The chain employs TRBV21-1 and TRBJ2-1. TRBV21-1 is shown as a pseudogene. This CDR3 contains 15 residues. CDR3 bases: TGTGCCAGCAAAAATTGGGGGAGCTCCTACAATGAGCAGTTCTTC. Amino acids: CASKNWGSSYNEQFF.

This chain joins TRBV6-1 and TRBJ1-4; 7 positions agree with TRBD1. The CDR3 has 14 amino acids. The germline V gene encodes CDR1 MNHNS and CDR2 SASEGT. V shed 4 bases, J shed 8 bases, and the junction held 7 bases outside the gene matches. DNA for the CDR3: TGTGCCAGCAGTGGCAGGGGGATCCACGAAAAACTGTTTTTT. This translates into CASSGRGIHEKLFF.

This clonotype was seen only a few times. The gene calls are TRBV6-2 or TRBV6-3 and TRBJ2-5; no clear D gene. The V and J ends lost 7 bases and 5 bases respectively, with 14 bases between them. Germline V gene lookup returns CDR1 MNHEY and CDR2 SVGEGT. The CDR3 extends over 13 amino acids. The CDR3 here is CASTWRVRETQYF. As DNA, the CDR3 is TGTGCCAGCACCTGGCGCGTCCGCGAGACCCAGTACTTC.

The CDR3 DNA reads TGTGCCACCAGTGATTTGACAGAAGATAGCAATCAGCCCCAGCATTTT. The encoded protein is CATSDLTEDSNQPQHF. V usage is TRBV24-1 and J usage is TRBJ1-5; D is unresolved. In germline, CDR1 is KGHDR, CDR2 SFDVKD. CDR3 size: 16 residues. Trimming removed 0 bases from V and 0 bases from J, with 8 bases in between.

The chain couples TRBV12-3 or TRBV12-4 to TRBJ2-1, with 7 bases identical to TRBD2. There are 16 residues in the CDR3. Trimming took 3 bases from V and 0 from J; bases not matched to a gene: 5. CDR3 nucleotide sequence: TGTGCCAGCAGTTTTCGCGGGGGAAGCTCCTACAATGAGCAGTTCTTC. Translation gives CASSFRGGSSYNEQFF.

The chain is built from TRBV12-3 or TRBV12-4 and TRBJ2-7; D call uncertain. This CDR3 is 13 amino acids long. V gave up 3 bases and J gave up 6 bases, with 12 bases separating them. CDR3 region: CASSLPSSGEQYF. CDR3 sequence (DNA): TGTGCCAGCAGTTTGCCGTCTTCCGGCGAGCAGTACTTC.

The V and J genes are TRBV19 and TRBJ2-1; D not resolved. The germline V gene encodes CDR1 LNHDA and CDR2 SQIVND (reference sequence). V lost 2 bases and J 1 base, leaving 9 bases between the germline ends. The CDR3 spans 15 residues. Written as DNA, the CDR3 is TGTGCCAGTAGTATACATGCTAAATCCTACAATGAGCAGTTCTTC. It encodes CASSIHAKSYNEQFF.

The CDR3 DNA reads TGCGCCAGCAGCTCGCCAGGGGGACTCCTCCACTTT. This codes for CASSSPGGLLHF. The chain links TRBV5-1 to TRBJ1-6; 7 nucleotides match TRBD1. Germline V gene lookup returns CDR1 SGHRS and CDR2 YFSETQ. Unmatched junction bases numbered 6, after V lost 3 bases and J lost 15 bases. The CDR3 extends over 12 amino acids.

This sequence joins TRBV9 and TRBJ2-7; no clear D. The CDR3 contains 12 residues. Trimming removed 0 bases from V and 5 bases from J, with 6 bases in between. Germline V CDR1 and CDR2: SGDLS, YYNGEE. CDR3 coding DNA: TGTGCCAGCAGCGTAGGGCAGAACGAGCAGTACTTC. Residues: CASSVGQNEQYF.